This T cell receptor beta chain was sequenced in a study of blood T cell repertoires in COVID-19. Study in general: Sites in the United States, Italy and Spain provided acute and convalescent COVID-19 samples. The analysed material was cDNA or gDNA that came from T cells, B-cell-depleted T cells, or PBMCs.

Original processing notes: Counts of nucleated cells, estimated from reference gene primer amplification, were obtained. Assay: immunoSEQ multiplex PCR; the TCRdb copy retains only in-frame clones and omits some. The V and J calls and the clone size are those of that table, but D and trimming were determined from the DNA. In the table there are 270,000 or so clones, 75% to 90% of which are singletons. Trimming left V 5 bases short and J 12 bases short, with 14 bases between. The CDR3 has 12 amino acids. V and J are TRBV12-3 or TRBV12-4 and TRBJ2-1; maybe TRBD2 (5 bases). The sequenced sample was peripheral blood. The sequence came from a woman in her twenties or thirties with active or convalescent COVID-19. Here the CDR3 reads CASSEDWTPQFF. The CDR3 DNA follows: TGTGCCAGCAGTGAGGACTGGACCCCGCAGTTCTTC.